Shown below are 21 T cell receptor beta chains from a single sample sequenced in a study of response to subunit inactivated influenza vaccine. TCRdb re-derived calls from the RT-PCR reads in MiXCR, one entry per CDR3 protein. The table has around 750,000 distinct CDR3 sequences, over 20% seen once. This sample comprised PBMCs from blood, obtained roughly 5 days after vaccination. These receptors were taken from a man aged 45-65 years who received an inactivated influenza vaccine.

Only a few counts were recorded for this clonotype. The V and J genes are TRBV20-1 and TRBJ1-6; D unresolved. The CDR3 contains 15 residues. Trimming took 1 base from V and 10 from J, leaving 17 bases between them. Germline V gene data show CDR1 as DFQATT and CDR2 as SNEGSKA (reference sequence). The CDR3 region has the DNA TGCAGTGCTAGAGCCCTCGGACTCTTGGAGTCACCCCTCCACTTT. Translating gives CSARALGLLESPLHF.

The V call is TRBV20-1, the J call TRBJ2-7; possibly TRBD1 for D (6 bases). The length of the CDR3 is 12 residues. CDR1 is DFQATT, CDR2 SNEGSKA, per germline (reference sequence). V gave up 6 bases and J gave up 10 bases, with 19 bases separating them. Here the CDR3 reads CSARPSGGQQYF. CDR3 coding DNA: TGCAGTGCACGGCCCTCTGGGGGACAACAGTACTTC.

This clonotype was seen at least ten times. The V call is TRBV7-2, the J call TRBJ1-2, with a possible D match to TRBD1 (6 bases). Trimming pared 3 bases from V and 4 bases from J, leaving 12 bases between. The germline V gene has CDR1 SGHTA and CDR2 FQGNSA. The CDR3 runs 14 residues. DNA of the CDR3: TGTGCCAGCAGCTTTCGGGGGCTGAGCTATGGCTACACCTTC. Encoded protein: CASSFRGLSYGYTF. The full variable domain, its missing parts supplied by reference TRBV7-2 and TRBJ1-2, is GAGVSQSPSNKVTEKGKDVELRCDPISGHTALYWYRQSLGQGLEFLIYFQGNSAPDKSGLPSDRFSAERTGGSVSTLTIQRTQQEDSAVYLCASSFRGLSYGYTFGSGTRLTVV.

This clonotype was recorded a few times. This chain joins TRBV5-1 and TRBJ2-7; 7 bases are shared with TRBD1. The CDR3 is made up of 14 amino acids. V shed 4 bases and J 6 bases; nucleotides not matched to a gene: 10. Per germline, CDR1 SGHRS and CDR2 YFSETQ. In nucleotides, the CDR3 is TGCGCCAGCAGCCAAGGACAGGACAATGGCGAGCAGTACTTC. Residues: CASSQGQDNGEQYF.

Here the CDR3 reads CASSRLDRNTEAFF. The CDR3 bases are TGTGCCAGCTCACGACTAGACAGGAACACTGAAGCTTTCTTT. J is TRBJ1-1 and V is TRBV18; D possibly corresponds to TRBD1 (5 bases). CDR3 length: 14 residues. V was pared by 4 bases and J by 1 base, with 10 bases between. Germline V gene lookup returns CDR1 KGHSH and CDR2 LQKENI.

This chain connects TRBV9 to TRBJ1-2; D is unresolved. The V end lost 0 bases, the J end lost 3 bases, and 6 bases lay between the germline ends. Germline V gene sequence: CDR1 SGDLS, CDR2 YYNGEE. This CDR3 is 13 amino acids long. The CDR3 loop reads CASSVGTDYGYTF. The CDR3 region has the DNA TGTGCCAGCAGCGTAGGGACGGACTATGGCTACACCTTC.

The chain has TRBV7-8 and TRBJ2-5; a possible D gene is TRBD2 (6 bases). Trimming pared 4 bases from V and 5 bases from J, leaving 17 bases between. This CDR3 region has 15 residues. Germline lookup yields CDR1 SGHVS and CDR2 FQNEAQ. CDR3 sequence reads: CASSSPPLAGETQYF. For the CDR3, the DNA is TGTGCCAGCAGCTCACCCCCACTAGCCGGCGAGACCCAGTACTTC.

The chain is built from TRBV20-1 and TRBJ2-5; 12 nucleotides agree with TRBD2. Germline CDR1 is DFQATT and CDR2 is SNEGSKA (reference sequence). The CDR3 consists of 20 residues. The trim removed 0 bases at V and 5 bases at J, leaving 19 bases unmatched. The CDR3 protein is CSARDRGGPASGRASETQYF. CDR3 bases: TGCAGTGCTAGAGATCGAGGAGGACCCGCTAGCGGGAGGGCCTCGGAGACCCAGTACTTC.

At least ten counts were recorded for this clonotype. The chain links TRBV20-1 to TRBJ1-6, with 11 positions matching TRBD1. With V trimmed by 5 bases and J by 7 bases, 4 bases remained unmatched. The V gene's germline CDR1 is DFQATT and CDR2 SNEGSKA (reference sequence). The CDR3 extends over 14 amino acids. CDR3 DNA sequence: TGCAGTGCTGGACAGGGGGCGTCGAATTCACCCCTCCACTTT. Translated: CSAGQGASNSPLHF.

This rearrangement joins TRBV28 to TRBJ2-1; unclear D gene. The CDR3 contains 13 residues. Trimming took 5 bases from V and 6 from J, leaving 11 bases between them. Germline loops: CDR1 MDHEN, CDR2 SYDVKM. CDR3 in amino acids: CASSDTALNEQFF. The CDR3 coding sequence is TGTGCCAGCAGTGATACAGCCCTCAATGAGCAGTTCTTC.

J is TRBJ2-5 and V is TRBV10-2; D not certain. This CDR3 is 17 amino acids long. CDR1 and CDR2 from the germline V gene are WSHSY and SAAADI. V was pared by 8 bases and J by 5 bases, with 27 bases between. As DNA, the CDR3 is TGCGCCAGCTCTCTAGACGAGTTGGGTTCGTTCAGGGAGACCCAGTACTTC. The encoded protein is CASSLDELGSFRETQYF.

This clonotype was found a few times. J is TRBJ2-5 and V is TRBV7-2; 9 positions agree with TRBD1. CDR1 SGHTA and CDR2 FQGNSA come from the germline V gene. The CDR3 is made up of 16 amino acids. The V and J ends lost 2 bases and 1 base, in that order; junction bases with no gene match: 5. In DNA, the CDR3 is TGTGCCAGCAGCTTATGGGGACAGGGCTCCCAAGAGACCCAGTACTTC. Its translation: CASSLWGQGSQETQYF.

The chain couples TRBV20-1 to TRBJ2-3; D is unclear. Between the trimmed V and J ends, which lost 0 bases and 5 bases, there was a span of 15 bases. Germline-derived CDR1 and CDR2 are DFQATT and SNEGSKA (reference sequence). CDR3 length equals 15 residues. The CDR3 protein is CSARDYSTRRDTQYF. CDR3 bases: TGCAGTGCTAGAGATTATAGCACGAGACGAGATACGCAGTATTTT.

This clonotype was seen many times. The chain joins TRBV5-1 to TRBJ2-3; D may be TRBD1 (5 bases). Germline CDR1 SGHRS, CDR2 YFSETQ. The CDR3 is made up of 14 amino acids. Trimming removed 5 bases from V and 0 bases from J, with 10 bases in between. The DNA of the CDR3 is TGCGCCAGCAGTCTGGGGCCAAGCACAGATACGCAGTATTTT. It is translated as CASSLGPSTDTQYF.

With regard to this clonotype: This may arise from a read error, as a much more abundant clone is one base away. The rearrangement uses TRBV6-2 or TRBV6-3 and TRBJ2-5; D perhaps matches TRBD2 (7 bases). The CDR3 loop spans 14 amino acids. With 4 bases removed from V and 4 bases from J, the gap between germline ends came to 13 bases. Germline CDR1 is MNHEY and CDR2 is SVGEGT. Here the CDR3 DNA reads TGTGCCAGCAGTTCGGTGGGGGGGCTAGAGACCCAGTACTTC. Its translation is CASSSVGGLETQYF.

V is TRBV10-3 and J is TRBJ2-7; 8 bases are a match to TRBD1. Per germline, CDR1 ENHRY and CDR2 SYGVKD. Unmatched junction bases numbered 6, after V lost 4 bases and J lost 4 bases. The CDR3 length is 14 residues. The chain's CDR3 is CAISGNRDRYEQYF. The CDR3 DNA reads TGTGCCATCAGTGGGAATAGGGACAGGTACGAGCAGTACTTC.

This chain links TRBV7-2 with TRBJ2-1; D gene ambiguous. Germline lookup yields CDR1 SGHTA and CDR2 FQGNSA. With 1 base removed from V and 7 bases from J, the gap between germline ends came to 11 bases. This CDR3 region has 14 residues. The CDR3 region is CASSLGIGMNEQFF. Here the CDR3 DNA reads TGTGCCAGCAGCTTAGGGATAGGGATGAATGAGCAGTTCTTC.

Here the CDR3 DNA reads TGTGCCAGCAGCTTAGGCTCAGGGAACATTCAGTACTTC. Translating it yields CASSLGSGNIQYF. V and J are TRBV5-6 and TRBJ2-4; possible D gene TRBD1, 5 bases. Per the germline V gene, CDR1 is SGHDT and CDR2 is YYEEEE. V dropped 2 bases and J dropped 7 bases, with 10 bases sitting between them. The length of the CDR3 is 13 residues.

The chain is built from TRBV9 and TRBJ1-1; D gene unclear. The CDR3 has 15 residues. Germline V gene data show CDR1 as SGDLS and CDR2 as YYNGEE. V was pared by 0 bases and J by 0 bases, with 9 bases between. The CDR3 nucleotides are TGTGCCAGCAGCGTAGACACGACCCTGAACACTGAAGCTTTCTTT. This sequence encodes CASSVDTTLNTEAFF.

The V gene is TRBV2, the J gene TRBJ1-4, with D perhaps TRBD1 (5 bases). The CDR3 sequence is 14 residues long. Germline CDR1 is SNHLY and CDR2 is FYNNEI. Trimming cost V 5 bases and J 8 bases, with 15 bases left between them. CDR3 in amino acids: CASSRDRLREKLFF. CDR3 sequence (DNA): TGTGCCAGCAGTAGGGACCGTTTGAGGGAAAAACTGTTTTTT.

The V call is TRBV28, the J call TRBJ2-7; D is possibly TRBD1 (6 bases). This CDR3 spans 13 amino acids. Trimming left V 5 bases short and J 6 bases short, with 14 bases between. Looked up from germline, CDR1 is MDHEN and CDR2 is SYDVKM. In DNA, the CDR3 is TGTGCCAGCAGTCAGGGGTCTTCTCCCGAGCAGTACTTC. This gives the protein CASSQGSSPEQYF.